The rows below give T cell receptor beta chains drawn from one sample of a study of post-analysis software for immune sequencing data. TCRdb analysed the PCR reads with MiXCR anew, one entry per CDR3 protein. The sample lists 600,000 to 700,000 distinct CDR3 sequences, around 64% occurring once. The sequencing input was blood. The receptors originated from a girl aged 2 to 9 with multiple sclerosis. Each CDR3 is given with its conserved first and last residue. Clone sizes are given selectively: once, few, many, or a class where the clone is expanded.

>.|TRBV15|TRBJ1-5
CATSSMNQPQHF
>.|TRBV20-1|TRBJ2-1
CSASFIKSEQFF
>.|TRBV6-1|TRBJ1-2
CASRGAGFYRYGYTF
>.|TRBV7-2|TRBJ2-5
CASSPTSPQRETQYF
>.|TRBV20-1|TRBJ2-1
CSAPTQYAYNEQFF
>.|TRBV6-5|TRBJ2-1
CASSRRDEQFF
>.|TRBV3-1|TRBJ1-5
CASSQVWGPGPQHF
>many|TRBV29-1|TRBJ2-1
CSVGLAVYNEQFF
>.|TRBV7-7|TRBJ2-5
CASSPRQVGVLETQYF
>few|TRBV3-1|TRBJ1-5
CASSQEGQPQHF
>.|TRBV7-9|TRBJ2-1
CASSFDGSSYNEQFF
>few|TRBV15|TRBJ2-4
CATSRDDGRGNIQYF
>.|TRBV3-1|TRBJ2-1
CASSRSADSHNEQFF
>once|TRBV18|.
CASSPPSEKGEQYF
>.|TRBV5-1|TRBJ2-1
CASSLRTGTGFNNEQFF
>.|TRBV14|TRBJ2-5
CASSLRQWGEQYF
>.|TRBV20-1|TRBJ2-1
CSARRADSYNEQFF
>.|TRBV7-2|TRBJ2-7
CTSSTTGGGYEQYF
>.|TRBV12-3/TRBV12-4|TRBJ1-2
CASSLAGRQGYGYTF
>few|TRBV3-1|TRBJ2-1
CASSQDRSSYNEQFF
>.|TRBV4-1|TRBJ1-2
CASSQIQGNYGYTF
>.|TRBV30|TRBJ1-1
CASRGYTEAFF
>.|TRBV29-1|TRBJ1-2
CSVGSVGYGYTF
>.|TRBV6-6|TRBJ1-2
CASQTGDGYTF
>few|TRBV9|TRBJ1-6
CASSDGQLSPLHF
>.|TRBV4-1|TRBJ2-7
CASSQDPSGRTYEQYF
>.|TRBV5-6|TRBJ2-7
CASSRKGQAKRRQYF